These 26 T cell receptor beta chains originate from one sample sequenced in a study of blood T cell repertoires in COVID-19. Some clones are missing from TCRdb's copy, which holds only in-frame ones; the method was immunoSEQ multiplex PCR. The sample includes hundreds of thousands of clones, roughly 87% of them seen just once. The sequencing sample was made of peripheral blood. These receptors were obtained from a woman in her twenties or thirties with acute or convalescent COVID-19.

The chain employs TRBV7-9 and TRBJ1-2; 7 nucleotides line up with TRBD1. The V gene end was trimmed by 5 bases and the J gene end by 8 bases; junction bases not matched to a gene: 11. CDR1 is SEHNR, CDR2 FQNEAQ, per germline (reference sequence). The CDR3 totals 14 residues. CDR3 sequence: CASSLRQGAWGYTF. Here the CDR3 DNA reads TGTGCCAGCAGCCTTAGACAGGGCGCATGGGGCTACACCTTC.

J is TRBJ2-7 and V is TRBV4-3; D possibly corresponds to TRBD1 (5 bases). The CDR3 extends over 17 amino acids. Deletions cut 1 base from V and 5 bases from J, with 21 bases between. In germline, CDR1 is LGHNA, CDR2 YSLEER. As DNA, the CDR3 is TGCGCCAGCAGCCAAGTCCCTCACGGTACAGGTGTTAACGAGCAGTACTTC. Amino acid sequence: CASSQVPHGTGVNEQYF.

The rearrangement joins TRBV7-5 to TRBJ1-2. TRBV7-5 is labeled a pseudogene. The CDR3 has 15 residues. The DNA for the CDR3 is TGTGCCAGAAGACCCCTAGAGGGTGGTAACTATGGCTACACCTTC. This gives the protein CARRPLEGGNYGYTF.

This chain uses TRBV9 with TRBJ2-7, with a tentative D call TRBD1 (6 bases). Trimming removed 4 bases from V and 4 bases from J, with 15 bases in between. CDR1 is SGDLS and CDR2 is YYNGEE in the germline V gene. This CDR3 is built from 14 residues. The CDR3 sequence: CASSLTGTLYEQYF. For the CDR3, the DNA is TGTGCCAGCAGCCTAACCGGGACACTATACGAGCAGTACTTC.

The chain recombines TRBV6-1 with TRBJ2-1; D is perhaps TRBD2 (6 bases). The CDR3 length is 19 residues. V lost 2 bases and J 0 bases, leaving 20 bases between the germline ends. Per the germline V gene, CDR1 is MNHNS and CDR2 is SASEGT. The DNA for the CDR3 is TGTGCCAGCAGTGAATGGTCGATTGGAGGGCCTTACTCCTACAATGAGCAGTTCTTC. The encoded protein is CASSEWSIGGPYSYNEQFF.

This chain joins TRBV10-1 and TRBJ2-7; the match to TRBD2 covers 8 bases. Germline CDR1 and CDR2: WNHNN and SYGVQD (reference sequence). V lost 2 bases and J lost 0; bases outside the gene matches: 0. The CDR3 loop spans 14 amino acids. In DNA form, the CDR3 reads TGCGCCAGCAGTGAGAGCGGGAGCTCCTACGAGCAGTACTTC. It yields the protein CASSESGSSYEQYF.

The chain is built from TRBV7-7 and TRBJ1-4; D gene ambiguous. Germline V gives CDR1 SSHAT, CDR2 FNYEAQ (reference sequence). Trimming cost V 0 bases and J 4 bases, with 9 bases left between them. This CDR3 is built from 15 residues. Here the CDR3 reads CASSLAPGHNEKLFF. As DNA, the CDR3 is TGTGCCAGCAGCTTAGCCCCTGGCCATAATGAAAAACTGTTTTTT. The full variable domain, in which reference TRBV7-7 and TRBJ1-4 provide the parts outside the CDR3, is GAGVSQSPRYKVTKRGQDVTLRCDPISSHATLYWYQQALGQGPEFLTYFNYEAQPDKSGLPSDRFSAERPEGSISTLTIQRTEQRDSAMYRCASSLAPGHNEKLFFGSGTQLSVL.

The CDR3 DNA reads TGCGCCAGCAGCCCGACCGGGACAGGGGTGCAACTGTTTTTT. Translation: CASSPTGTGVQLFF. V is TRBV4-1 and J is TRBJ1-4; TRBD1 aligns across 10 bases. CDR3 length: 14 amino acids. V lost 4 bases, J lost 12 bases, and 8 bases stayed unmatched. Germline V gene sequence: CDR1 MGHRA, CDR2 YSYEKL.

A note on this clone: This specimen includes other DNA sequences encoding the same CDR3. For the CDR3, the DNA is TGTGCCAGCAGCGTAGTAGCGGGAGGGGGAACCGGGGAGCTGTTTTTT. It translates to CASSVVAGGGTGELFF. V gene TRBV9 combines with J gene TRBJ2-2; 11 bases are shared with TRBD2. Germline values: CDR1 SGDLS, CDR2 YYNGEE. V gave up 0 bases and J gave up 5 bases; unmatched junction bases: 3. This CDR3 is built from 16 residues.

This CDR3 is CASSPGLGKEKLFF. The DNA for the CDR3 is TGTGCCAGCAGCCCTGGACTGGGCAAGGAAAAACTGTTTTTT. The chain carries TRBV5-6 and TRBJ1-4, with D hard to call. CDR3 size: 14 residues. The V end lost 4 bases, the J end lost 8 bases, and 15 bases lay between the germline ends. Germline loops: CDR1 SGHDT, CDR2 YYEEEE.

The V call is TRBV19, the J call TRBJ2-7; perhaps TRBD1 as D (6 bases). The CDR3 contains 13 residues. CDR1 is LNHDA, CDR2 SQIVND, per germline (reference sequence). The ends were cut back, 5 bases at V and 3 bases at J, with 11 bases in the middle. The chain's CDR3 is CASSPQGFYEQYF. CDR3 nucleotides: TGTGCCAGTAGTCCACAGGGATTCTACGAGCAGTACTTC.

This chain connects TRBV5-1 to TRBJ2-1, with 7 positions matching TRBD2. V was pared by 4 bases and J by 8 bases, with 6 bases of the junction left unmatched. The CDR3 loop spans 13 amino acids. In germline, CDR1 is SGHRS, CDR2 YFSETQ. In DNA form, the CDR3 reads TGCGCCAGCAGCCACGGACTAGTCGATGAGCAGTTCTTC. The encoded protein is CASSHGLVDEQFF.

A single count supports this clone. This sequence joins TRBV27 and TRBJ2-5; no firm D call. CDR1 is MNHEY, CDR2 SMNVEV, per germline (reference sequence). There are 14 residues in the CDR3. Deletions cut 5 bases from V and 1 base from J, with 11 bases between. CDR3 sequence (DNA): TGTGCCAGCAGTCCTAGAAGCAGCCAAGAGACCCAGTACTTC. Translating it yields CASSPRSSQETQYF.

V gene TRBV7-9 combines with J gene TRBJ2-1, with 10 nucleotides matching TRBD2. Looked up from germline, CDR1 is SEHNR and CDR2 is FQNEAQ (reference sequence). The CDR3 covers 17 residues. The V segment lost 2 bases and the J segment 4 bases; nucleotides outside the gene matches: 8. The CDR3 DNA sequence: TGTGCCAGCAGCTTAAGGGTTTTAGCGGGGGGATACAATGAGCAGTTCTTC. It specifies CASSLRVLAGGYNEQFF.

The chain links TRBV12-3 or TRBV12-4 to TRBJ2-5; no definite D call. V was cut by 5 bases and J by 5 bases, with 9 bases left in between. The CDR3 is made up of 12 amino acids. The CDR3, as DNA: TGTGCCAGCAGTCTTACACCGGAGACCCAGTACTTC. Its translation is CASSLTPETQYF.

This clone appeared a few times. The chain employs TRBV4-3 and TRBJ1-1; D might be TRBD1 (5 bases). In germline, CDR1 is LGHNA, CDR2 YSLEER. The V gene lost 3 bases and the J gene lost 5 bases, with 16 bases spanning the gap. CDR3 length: 15 amino acids. The CDR3 loop is CASSQDTRGRTEAFF. In nucleotides, the CDR3 is TGCGCCAGCAGCCAGGATACACGGGGGAGGACTGAAGCTTTCTTT.

V gene TRBV21-1 combines with J gene TRBJ2-1; TRBD1 was called by the table and not checked on the DNA. TRBV21-1 is given as a pseudogene. The CDR3 is made up of 16 amino acids. CDR3 DNA: TGTGCCAGCAGCAAATTGGGCAGGGGAGATTACAATGAGCAGTTCTTC. This gives the protein CASSKLGRGDYNEQFF.

CDR3 amino acids: CASSPGTGGTQYF. Written as DNA, the CDR3 is TGTGCCAGCAGTCCCGGGACAGGGGGCACCCAGTACTTC. The chain is built from TRBV6-2 or TRBV6-3 and TRBJ2-5, with 12 bases fitting TRBD1. The CDR3 extends over 13 amino acids. CDR1 is MNHEY, CDR2 SVGEGT, per germline. V lost 5 bases to trimming and J lost 8 bases; unmatched junction nucleotides: 3.

The J gene is TRBJ2-2, the V gene TRBV6-5; weak D call: TRBD1 (6 bases). V lost 0 bases, J lost 6 bases, and 14 bases lay in between. This CDR3 is 16 amino acids long. Per germline, CDR1 MNHEY and CDR2 SVGAGI. CDR3 nucleotides: TGTGCCAGCAGTTACTCAGGGGGACGCAGGCCCGGGGAGCTGTTTTTT. Protein sequence: CASSYSGGRRPGELFF.

This clone showed up just once. The chain has TRBV20-1 and TRBJ2-7, with D unclear. Between the trimmed V and J ends, which lost 8 bases and 5 bases, there was a span of 13 bases. Germline-derived CDR1 and CDR2 are DFQATT and SNEGSKA (reference sequence). This CDR3 has 11 amino acids. This CDR3 is CSPTAGDEQYF. The CDR3 DNA sequence: TGCAGTCCCACTGCAGGTGACGAGCAGTACTTC.

Here the CDR3 DNA reads TGTGCCATCAGTGAAGTCCGGGAGACCGGGGAGCTGTTTTTT. Translating gives CAISEVRETGELFF. The gene calls are TRBV10-3 and TRBJ2-2; D is perhaps TRBD2 (6 bases). CDR3 length: 14 amino acids. The V end was cut by 3 bases, the J end by 5 bases, with 10 bases between. Germline values: CDR1 ENHRY, CDR2 SYGVKD.

The chain recombines TRBV11-2 with TRBJ1-1; D remains ambiguous. With 1 base removed from V and 1 base from J, the gap between germline ends came to 10 bases. Germline V gene sequence: CDR1 SGHAT, CDR2 FQNNGV. The CDR3 has 15 residues. The DNA for the CDR3 is TGTGCCAGCAGCTTAGGAGTCAGACAGAACACTGAAGCTTTCTTT. Translation gives CASSLGVRQNTEAFF.

The chain recombines TRBV2 with TRBJ1-2; 7 bases are shared with TRBD1. The CDR3 sequence is 14 residues long. Germline-derived CDR1 and CDR2 are SNHLY and FYNNEI. V was clipped by 7 bases and J by 4 bases; unmatched bases: 9. The CDR3 nucleotides read TGTGCCAGCATAATAGGAGGGGGCGGCTATGGCTACACCTTC. Amino acid sequence: CASIIGGGGYGYTF.

The chain joins TRBV9 to TRBJ2-7, with TRBD1 identical over 8 bases. Looked up from germline, CDR1 is SGDLS and CDR2 is YYNGEE. V was pared by 5 bases and J by 2 bases, with 6 bases of the junction left unmatched. This CDR3 is 14 amino acids long. The CDR3 DNA reads as TGTGCCAGCAGTACAGGGACAGGCACCTACGAGCAGTACTTC. It encodes CASSTGTGTYEQYF.

This chain joins TRBV5-1 and TRBJ2-1, with a tentative D call TRBD1 (6 bases). The germline V gene has CDR1 SGHRS and CDR2 YFSETQ. The CDR3 runs to 14 residues. With 5 bases removed from V and 4 bases from J, the gap between germline ends came to 13 bases. This CDR3 reads CASRNEDSYNEQFF. As DNA, the CDR3 is TGCGCCAGCAGAAACGAGGACAGTTACAATGAGCAGTTCTTC.

V and J are TRBV5-6 and TRBJ1-5; no clear D. The CDR3 contains 17 residues. V was pared by 1 base and J by 0 bases, with 14 bases between. Germline V gene data show CDR1 as SGHDT and CDR2 as YYEEEE. The CDR3: CASSLYRGGSSNQPQHF. CDR3 DNA: TGTGCCAGCAGCTTGTATCGAGGTGGTAGTAGCAATCAGCCCCAGCATTTT. The full variable domain, in which reference TRBV5-6 and TRBJ1-5 provide the parts outside the CDR3, is DAGVTQSPTHLIKTRGQQVTLRCSPKSGHDTVSWYQQALGQGPQFIFQYYEEEERQRGNFPDRFSGHQFPNYSSELNVNALLLGDSALYLCASSLYRGGSSNQPQHFGDGTRLSIL.